This TCR beta chain emerged from a study of identical twins. Study-wide points: Abundant cord blood beta clonotypes carried fewer insertions; memory repertoires showed none.

Points on this clonotype: Its antigen is unidentified.

MiXCR was run by TCRdb on the 5' RACE reads, yielding one entry per CDR3 protein. The data show some 500,000 distinct CDR3 sequences, approximately 22% seen once. The length of the CDR3 is 15 residues. V trimming: 4 bases; J trimming: 1 base; junction bases outside the gene matches: 0. The data also belong to a second study, concerning T cells expressing NK-cell markers.

This chain joins TRBV12-3 or TRBV12-4 and TRBJ2-7; TRBD2 agrees at 14 bases. Input material: CD4+ T cells sorted from blood. This TCR came from a woman aged 18-29 years in good health. The CDR3 DNA sequence: TGTGCCAGCAGTTGGACTAGCGGGAGGTCCTACGAGCAGTACTTC. It is translated as CASSWTSGRSYEQYF.